This TCR beta chain was sequenced in a study of blood T cells in healthy people across ages. Worth noting for this clonotype: The antigen remains unidentified.

Per-sample yields of isolated PBMCs were at least 6 million. There were at least 6 micrograms of total RNA extracted from every sample. Primed by a sample-barcoded 5' primer and a J-beta primer mix, a second PCR proceeded for 7 to 11 cycles. TCRdb itself ran the 5' RACE reads through MiXCR, one entry per CDR3 protein. The sample lists 700,000 to 850,000 distinct CDR3 sequences; roughly 53% were seen once. Whole-study results and caveats: In older individuals, TCR beta diversity per million T cells was lower, falling roughly linearly with age.

The specimen was blood. The sequence came from an elderly man in good health.

Written as DNA, the CDR3 is TGTGCCAGCAGCTGCCGGACCGGTAGCGGGGAGACCCAGTACTTC. This gives the protein CASSCRTGSGETQYF. The chain combines TRBV7-7 with TRBJ2-5, with 7 positions matching TRBD2. V lost 4 bases and J lost 5; bases outside the gene matches: 10. Germline lookup yields CDR1 SSHAT and CDR2 FNYEAQ (reference sequence). The CDR3 is made up of 15 amino acids. The full variable domain, in which reference TRBV7-7 and TRBJ2-5 provide the parts outside the CDR3, is GAGVSQSPRYKVTKRGQDVTLRCDPISSHATLYWYQQALGQGPEFLTYFNYEAQPDKSGLPSDRFSAERPEGSISTLTIQRTEQRDSAMYRCASSCRTGSGETQYFGPGTRLLVL.